The 25 T cell receptor beta chains reported below all come from one sample, sequenced in a study of tumor and adjacent non-tumor tissue in lung cancer. This sample's RNA came from whole unsorted tissue. Three rounds of nested PCR, following a modified ARM-PCR protocol, produced the TCRbeta library. TCRdb reprocessed the multiplex PCR reads with MiXCR, giving one entry per CDR3 protein. The table includes approximately 71,000 distinct CDR3 sequences, about 60% detected once. Sequenced: lung tumor tissue. All receptors derive from a man aged 45-65 years with non-small cell lung cancer.

With respect to this clonotype: An end of the junction does not agree with germline; a read error may underlie this. This rearrangement joins TRBV6-1 to TRBJ2-5; D is possibly TRBD1 (5 bases). This CDR3 comprises 12 residues. CDR1 and CDR2 (germline): MNHNS, SASEGT. Here the CDR3 reads CAISQGYETQYF. The CDR3 DNA reads as TGTGCCATCAGTCAGGGATACGAAACCCAGTACTTC.

On this clonotype: A much bigger clone sits one base away, suggesting this may be a read error. The chain employs TRBV29-1 and TRBJ2-7, with unresolved D. The CDR3 has 14 residues. Germline CDR1 reads SQVTM; CDR2 reads ANQGSEA. The CDR3 DNA is TGCAGCGTCGAAGGGTGGAGCTCCGCCTACGAGCAGTACTTC. Its translation: CSVEGWSSAYEQYF.

Comments on this clonotype: One end of the junction varies from germline; a read error may be responsible. This chain links TRBV11-3 with TRBJ1-2; perhaps TRBD1 as D (6 bases). From germline, CDR1 is SGHNT and CDR2 YENEEA. The CDR3 has 11 residues. The CDR3 reads CARLGARGYIF. The CDR3 region has the DNA TGTGCACGACTGGGGGCGCGTGGCTACATCTTC.

Comments on this clonotype: This clone may be a read error of a much larger clone one base away. J is TRBJ1-5 and V is TRBV28, with unresolved D. The CDR3 runs 14 residues. CDR1 is MDHEN, CDR2 SYDVKM, per germline. CDR3 sequence reads: CAGSRHLSNQPQHF. The DNA of the CDR3 is TGTGCCGGCAGCCGACACCTTAGCAATCAGCCCCAGCATTTT.

This chain uses TRBV5-1 with TRBJ1-6; possibly TRBD1 for D (5 bases). Germline lookup yields CDR1 SGHRS and CDR2 YFSETQ. V gave up 0 bases and J gave up 7 bases, with 11 bases separating them. The CDR3 has 15 amino acids. The CDR3 DNA reads as TGCGCCAGCAGCTTGGGGGCTGGGGACAATTCACCCCTCCACTTT. Encoded protein: CASSLGAGDNSPLHF.

This clonotype was observed at least ten times. J is TRBJ2-7 and V is TRBV6-5, with 8 positions matching TRBD2. Per germline, CDR1 MNHEY and CDR2 SVGAGI. Trimming removed 6 bases from V and 5 bases from J; junction bases left unmatched: 12. CDR3 length equals 15 residues. CDR3 sequence reads: CASRRTHRGGHEQYF. The CDR3 DNA is TGTGCCAGCAGGCGGACTCACCGGGGGGGCCACGAGCAGTACTTC.

On this clonotype itself: Relative to the germline gene, one junction end is altered; a read error may explain this. The V call is TRBV6-6, the J call TRBJ2-4; 8 bases line up with TRBD2. The CDR3 extends over 19 amino acids. From germline, CDR1 is MNHNY and CDR2 SVGAGI (reference sequence). The CDR3 loop reads CAGSYPNRPGAGALNIQYF. The CDR3 nucleotides are TGTGCCGGCAGCTACCCGAATCGTCCGGGAGCGGGGGCACTAAACATTCAGTACTTC.

This clonotype was found many times. V is TRBV28 and J is TRBJ1-5, with 9 bases that match TRBD1. CDR1 and CDR2 from the germline V gene are MDHEN and SYDVKM. The CDR3 covers 15 residues. V dropped 10 bases and J dropped 2; count of bases not matched to a gene: 9. The CDR3 sequence: CATKQGASGNQPQHF. The DNA for the CDR3 is TGTGCCACAAAACAGGGGGCAAGTGGCAATCAGCCCCAGCATTTT.

The chain links TRBV25-1 to TRBJ1-5, with 7 positions matching TRBD1. Germline V gives CDR1 MGHDK, CDR2 SYGVNS. The CDR3 loop spans 18 amino acids. V gave up 4 bases and J gave up 3 bases; unmatched junction bases: 15. Here the CDR3 DNA reads TGTGCCAGCAGTGTCCTACAGGGGTCGGGAGGTGACAATCAGCCCCAGCATTTT. Its translation is CASSVLQGSGGDNQPQHF.

With regard to this clonotype: As the CDR3 is not closed by the conserved phenylalanine or tryptophan, this likely results from a read error. The chain combines TRBV7-2 with TRBJ2-3; D uncertain. The CDR3 extends over 13 amino acids. CDR1 is SGHTA and CDR2 is FQGNSA in the germline V gene. V was pared by 7 bases and J by 5 bases, with 13 bases between. CDR3 loop: CASTTQLGDTQYV. The CDR3 nucleotides are TGTGCCAGCACCACCCAATTGGGAGATACGCAGTATGTT.

With regard to this clonotype: Since a much larger clone is just one base distant, this may be a read error. J is TRBJ1-2 and V is TRBV6-1; 7 bases line up with TRBD1. CDR1 and CDR2 from the germline V gene are MNHNS and SASEGT. CDR3 length: 13 amino acids. CDR3 sequence reads: CSSSLQGTYGYTF. CDR3 DNA sequence: TGTTCCAGCAGCTTACAGGGGACCTATGGCTACACCTTC.

For this clonotype: The conserved closing phenylalanine or tryptophan is absent in this CDR3, likely reflecting a read error. It is unclear where the CDR3 begins or ends on the DNA, so no DNA is shown, and the CDR3 is as TCRdb lists it. This chain joins TRBV4-1 and TRBJ1-2; the D call of TRBD1 is as the table states it, not checked on the DNA. The CDR3 length equals 12 residues, ends included. Germline-derived CDR1 and CDR2 are MGHRA and YSYEKL. The CDR3 sequence is CTSNQVRGSLLY.

This clonotype is labeled medium-sized. This rearrangement joins TRBV6-5 to TRBJ2-7; TRBD1 or TRBD2 may be the D gene (5 bases each). The CDR3 consists of 12 residues. The germline CDR1 and CDR2 sequences are MNHEY and SVGAGI. V shed 8 bases and J shed 2 bases, with 10 bases lying between them. The CDR3 DNA is TGTGCCAGCGGGACCCCACCCTACGAGCAGTACTTC. It is translated as CASGTPPYEQYF.

The chain has TRBV7-2 and TRBJ1-5; 7 bases agree with TRBD1. The DNA matches TRBJ2-3 better at its end, which makes the J call doubtful. Germline assignment: CDR1 SGHTA and CDR2 FQGNSA. This CDR3 is built from 14 residues. CDR3 loop: CASSRQGSNQPQYF. The DNA for the CDR3 is TGTGCCAGCAGCCGACAGGGTAGCAATCAGCCCCAGTATTTT.

Concerning this clonotype itself: Germline is not matched at one junction end, which may reflect a read error. This rearrangement joins TRBV6-6 to TRBJ1-6; D is unclear. CDR1 and CDR2 (germline): MNHNY, SVGAGI (reference sequence). The CDR3 is made up of 17 amino acids. The CDR3: CATSYDETSSYSSPFHF. CDR3 in DNA: TGTGCCACCAGTTACGATGAGACGAGCTCCTATAGTTCACCCTTCCACTTT.

A note on this clonotype: Possible read error: a much larger clone is one base away. Likely a read error: the CDR3 ends without its conserved phenylalanine or tryptophan. The rearrangement joins TRBV11-2 to TRBJ2-1; 10 bases line up with TRBD2. The V segment lost 3 bases and the J segment 7 bases; nucleotides outside the gene matches: 6. CDR1 and CDR2 (germline): SGHAT, FQNNGV. CDR3 length: 15 amino acids. The CDR3 loop reads CASSLGTSDVNEQFL. CDR3 bases: TGTGCCAGCAGCTTGGGGACTAGCGATGTGAATGAGCAGTTCTTG.

As for this clonotype: At one end the junction does not follow the germline gene, possibly because of a read error. The rearrangement joins TRBV12-3 or TRBV12-4 to TRBJ2-7, with 9 bases matching TRBD2. The CDR3 sequence is 15 residues long. The CDR3 is CSSSSQLAGLDEQYF. DNA of the CDR3: TGTTCCAGCAGTTCCCAGCTAGCGGGGCTAGACGAGCAGTACTTC.

The V and J genes are TRBV6-1 and TRBJ2-3; 10 bases are a match to TRBD2. The CDR3 sequence is 18 residues long. V dropped 6 bases and J dropped 2; count of bases not matched to a gene: 14. Per germline, CDR1 MNHNS and CDR2 SASEGT. The CDR3 is CASSELGTSEEYTDTQYF. The DNA for the CDR3 is TGTGCCAGCAGCGAGTTGGGGACTAGCGAGGAATACACAGATACGCAGTATTTT.

Turning to this clonotype: The junction departs from the called germline gene at one end, perhaps through a read error. This chain joins TRBV11-3 and TRBJ2-7, with D maybe TRBD1 (5 bases). CDR1 and CDR2 from the germline V gene are SGHNT and YENEEA. CDR3 size: 14 residues. The CDR3 region has the DNA TGTGCTAGCAGCTTAGAAGTCTGCTGGACAAAAAAGTACTTC. This gives the protein CASSLEVCWTKKYF.

With respect to this clonotype: An end of the junction does not agree with germline; a read error may underlie this. The CDR3 spells CACSLEGAWNEQFF. CDR3 sequence (DNA): TGTGCCTGCAGTCTAGAGGGGGCCTGGAATGAGCAGTTCTTC. This chain connects TRBV12-3 or TRBV12-4 to TRBJ2-1; 7 bases map to TRBD1. CDR3 length equals 14 residues.

As concerns this clonotype: One junction end does not reproduce the germline sequence, and a read error may be involved. The chain employs TRBV11-2 and TRBJ2-5; D might be TRBD1 or TRBD2, each matching 5 bases. This CDR3 is 12 amino acids long. Germline V lookup: CDR1 SGHAT, CDR2 FQNNGV. DNA for the CDR3: TGTACCGGCAGGGAGAATCAAGAGGCCCAGTACTTC. This codes for CTGRENQEAQYF.

This clonotype was recorded many times. The chain links TRBV6-1 to TRBJ1-2; 9 bases agree with TRBD1. The V gene's germline CDR1 is MNHNS and CDR2 SASEGT. This CDR3 spans 13 amino acids. Trimming cost V 5 bases and J 8 bases; bases outside gene matches: 6. The CDR3 DNA sequence: TGTGCCAGCAGTCTACAGGGGGCAAGGGGCTACACCTTC. Encoded protein: CASSLQGARGYTF.

This clonotype was counted at least ten times. The V and J genes are TRBV12-3 or TRBV12-4 and TRBJ2-7; D is ambiguous. V was trimmed by 5 bases and J by 3 bases, leaving 14 bases between them. The CDR3 length is 14 residues. CDR3 residues: CASSPDQLGYEQYF. The DNA for the CDR3 is TGTGCCAGCAGTCCGGACCAGCTGGGCTACGAGCAGTACTTC.

The rearrangement joins TRBV28 to TRBJ1-1, with a weak D call TRBD1 (6 bases). CDR1 MDHEN and CDR2 SYDVKM come from the germline V gene. Trimming took 6 bases from V and 4 from J, leaving 18 bases between them. This CDR3 has 15 amino acids. For the CDR3, the DNA is TGTGCCAGCAGACCTACTTCGGACAGTGGCACTGAAGCTTTCTTT. This codes for CASRPTSDSGTEAFF.

This chain joins TRBV11-2 and TRBJ2-5, with TRBD1 as a possible D gene (5 bases). Germline CDR1 and CDR2: SGHAT and FQNNGV. Deletions cut 5 bases from V and 7 bases from J, with 14 bases between. This CDR3 region has 13 residues. CDR3 coding DNA: TGTGCCAGCAGCAAAGACAGACAAATGACCCAGTACTTC. Translating gives CASSKDRQMTQYF.